The sequence of this T cell receptor beta chain was determined in a study of T cells in Graves' hyperthyroidism and ophthalmopathy. Findings of the study overall: A 13 V-J signature model discriminated ophthalmopathy versus stable hyperthyroidism.

This clonotype was counted at least ten times. Its antigen is still unknown. The CDR3 has 14 residues. Germline V gives CDR1 DFQATT, CDR2 SNEGSKA (reference sequence). The germline V and J ends were trimmed by 5 bases and 7 bases, with 20 bases remaining between them. PBMCs were sourced from roughly 9.3 ml fresh peripheral blood. Researchers amplified the TCR beta CDR3 regions from RNA transcripts. HTBI primers were employed in a first-round RT-PCR of the TCR CDR3. TCRdb analysed the multiplex PCR reads with MiXCR anew, one entry per CDR3 protein. Of around 250,000 distinct CDR3 sequences listed, approximately 14% are singletons.

Sample: blood. The chain combines TRBV20-1 with TRBJ2-5; TRBD2 might be the D (6 bases). The origin of this receptor is a woman in her 40s with Graves' hyperthyroidism that later progressed to Graves' ophthalmopathy. CDR3 protein: CSAPRGIAPWTQYF. The CDR3 DNA follows: TGCAGTGCTCCCCGGGGGATAGCGCCGTGGACCCAGTACTTC.